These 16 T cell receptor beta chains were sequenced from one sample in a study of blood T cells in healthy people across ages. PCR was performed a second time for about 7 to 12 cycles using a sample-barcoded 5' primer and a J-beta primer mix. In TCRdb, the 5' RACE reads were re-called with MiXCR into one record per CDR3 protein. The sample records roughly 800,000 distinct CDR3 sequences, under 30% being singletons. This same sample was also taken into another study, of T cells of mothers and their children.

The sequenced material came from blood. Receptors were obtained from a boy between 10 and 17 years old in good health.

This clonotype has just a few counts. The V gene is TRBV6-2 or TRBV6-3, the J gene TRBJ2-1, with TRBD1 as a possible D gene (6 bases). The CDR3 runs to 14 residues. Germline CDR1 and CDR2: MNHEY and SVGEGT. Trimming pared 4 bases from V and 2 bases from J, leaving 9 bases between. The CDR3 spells CASSSQGPYNEQFF. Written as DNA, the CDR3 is TGTGCCAGCAGTTCACAGGGTCCCTACAATGAGCAGTTCTTC.

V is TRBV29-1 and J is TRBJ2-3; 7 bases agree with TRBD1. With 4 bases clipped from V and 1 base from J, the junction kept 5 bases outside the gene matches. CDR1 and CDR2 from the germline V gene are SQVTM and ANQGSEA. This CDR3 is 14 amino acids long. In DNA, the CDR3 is TGCAGCGTTGGACAGGGTCTGGGCACAGATACGCAGTATTTT. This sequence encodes CSVGQGLGTDTQYF.

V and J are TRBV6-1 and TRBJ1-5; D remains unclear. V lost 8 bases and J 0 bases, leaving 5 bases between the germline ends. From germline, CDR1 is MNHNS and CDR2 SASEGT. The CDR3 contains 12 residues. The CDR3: CASEDSNQPQHF. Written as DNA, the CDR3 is TGTGCCAGCGAGGATAGCAATCAGCCCCAGCATTTT.

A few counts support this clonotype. Here the CDR3 DNA reads TGCAGCGTTGAAATCCAGGGTTTTAGCTCTGGGGCCAACGTCCTGACTTTC. Translated: CSVEIQGFSSGANVLTF. The chain recombines TRBV29-1 with TRBJ2-6, with D maybe TRBD1 (5 bases). The CDR3 contains 17 residues. The germline CDR1 and CDR2 sequences are SQVTM and ANQGSEA. V was clipped by 2 bases and J by 0 bases, with 14 bases between them. Full variable domain (remainder filled in from reference TRBV29-1 and TRBJ2-6): SAVISQKPSRDICQRGTSLTIQCQVDSQVTMMFWYRQQPGQSLTLIATANQGSEATYESGFVIDKFPISRPNLTFSTLTVSNMSPEDSSIYLCSVEIQGFSSGANVLTFGAGSRLTVL.

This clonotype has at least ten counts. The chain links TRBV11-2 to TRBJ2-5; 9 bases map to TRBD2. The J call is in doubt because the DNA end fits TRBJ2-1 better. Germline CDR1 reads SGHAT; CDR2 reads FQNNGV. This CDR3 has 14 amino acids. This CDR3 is CASSRGLAGKEQFF. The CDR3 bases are TGTGCCAGCTCTCGAGGTCTAGCGGGAAAAGAGCAGTTCTTC.

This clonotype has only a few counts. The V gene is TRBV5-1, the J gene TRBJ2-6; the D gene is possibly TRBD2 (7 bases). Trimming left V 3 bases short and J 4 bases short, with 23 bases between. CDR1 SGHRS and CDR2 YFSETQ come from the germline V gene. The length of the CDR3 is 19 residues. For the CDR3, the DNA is TGCGCCAGCAGCTCCGGACCCGACAGGCTGCGGGGGGGGGCCAACGTCCTGACTTTC. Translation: CASSSGPDRLRGGANVLTF.

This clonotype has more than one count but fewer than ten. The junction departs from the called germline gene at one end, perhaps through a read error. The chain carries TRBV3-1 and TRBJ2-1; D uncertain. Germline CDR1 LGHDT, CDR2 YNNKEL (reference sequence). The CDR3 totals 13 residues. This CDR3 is CASKQTGNNEQFF. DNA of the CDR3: TGCGCCAGCAAACAGACTGGAAACAATGAGCAGTTCTTC.

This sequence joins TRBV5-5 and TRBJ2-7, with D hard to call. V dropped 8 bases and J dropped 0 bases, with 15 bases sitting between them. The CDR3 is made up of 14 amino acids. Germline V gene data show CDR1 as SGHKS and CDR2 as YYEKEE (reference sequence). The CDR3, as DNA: TGTGCCAGTAACCCCCATGGCGGCTCCTACGAGCAGTACTTC. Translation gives CASNPHGGSYEQYF.

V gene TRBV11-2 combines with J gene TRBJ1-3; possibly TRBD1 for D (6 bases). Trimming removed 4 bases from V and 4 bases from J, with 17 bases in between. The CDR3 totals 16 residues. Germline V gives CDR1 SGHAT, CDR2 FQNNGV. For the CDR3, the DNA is TGTGCCAGCAGCTCTCAGATACAGGGATTCGGAAACACCATATATTTT. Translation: CASSSQIQGFGNTIYF.

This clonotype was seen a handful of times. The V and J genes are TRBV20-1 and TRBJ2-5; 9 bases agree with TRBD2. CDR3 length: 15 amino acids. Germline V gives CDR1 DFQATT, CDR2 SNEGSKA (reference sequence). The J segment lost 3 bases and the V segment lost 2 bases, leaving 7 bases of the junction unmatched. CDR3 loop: CSARQASGVEETQYF. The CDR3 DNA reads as TGCAGTGCTAGACAGGCTAGCGGGGTGGAAGAGACCCAGTACTTC.

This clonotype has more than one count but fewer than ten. In DNA form, the CDR3 reads TGCAGTGCTAGAGACAGATGCCCCGACAGATATGAAAAACTGTTTTTT. Its translation: CSARDRCPDRYEKLFF. The chain has TRBV20-1 and TRBJ1-4; D may be TRBD1 (5 bases). V shed 0 bases and J shed 6 bases, with 17 bases lying between them. The CDR3 is 16 residues long. Germline assignment: CDR1 DFQATT and CDR2 SNEGSKA (reference sequence).

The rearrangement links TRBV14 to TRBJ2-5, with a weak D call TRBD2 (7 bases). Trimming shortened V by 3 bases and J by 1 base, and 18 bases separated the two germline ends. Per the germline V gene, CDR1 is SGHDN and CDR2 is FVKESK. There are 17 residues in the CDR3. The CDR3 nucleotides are TGTGCCAGCAGCCAGTCCGAGGTTCGGGGGGCCCAAGAGACCCAGTACTTC. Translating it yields CASSQSEVRGAQETQYF.

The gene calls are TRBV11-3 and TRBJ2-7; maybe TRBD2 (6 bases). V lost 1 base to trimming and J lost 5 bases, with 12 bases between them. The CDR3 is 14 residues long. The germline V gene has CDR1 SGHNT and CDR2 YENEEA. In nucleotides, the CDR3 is TGTGCCAGCAGCTTAGGCGGGGATAGCAACGAGCAGTACTTC. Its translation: CASSLGGDSNEQYF.

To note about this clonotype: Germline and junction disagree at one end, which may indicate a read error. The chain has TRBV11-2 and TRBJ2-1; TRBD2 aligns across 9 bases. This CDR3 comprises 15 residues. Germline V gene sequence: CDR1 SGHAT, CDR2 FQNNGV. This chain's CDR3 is CAGSLMAGGYNEQFF. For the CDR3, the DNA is TGTGCCGGCAGCTTAATGGCGGGAGGGTACAATGAGCAGTTCTTC.

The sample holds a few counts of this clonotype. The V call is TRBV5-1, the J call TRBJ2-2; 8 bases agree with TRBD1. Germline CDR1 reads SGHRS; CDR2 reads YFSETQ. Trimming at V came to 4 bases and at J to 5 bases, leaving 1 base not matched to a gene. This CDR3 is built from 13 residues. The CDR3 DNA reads TGCGCCAGCAGCCGACAGGGGACCGGGGAGCTGTTTTTT. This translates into CASSRQGTGELFF.

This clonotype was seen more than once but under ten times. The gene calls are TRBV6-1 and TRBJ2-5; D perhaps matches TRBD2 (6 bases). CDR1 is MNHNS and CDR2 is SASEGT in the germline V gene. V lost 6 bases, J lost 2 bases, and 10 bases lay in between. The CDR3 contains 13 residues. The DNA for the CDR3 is TGTGCCAGCAGCGGGACTTTTCAAGAGACCCAGTACTTC. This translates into CASSGTFQETQYF.